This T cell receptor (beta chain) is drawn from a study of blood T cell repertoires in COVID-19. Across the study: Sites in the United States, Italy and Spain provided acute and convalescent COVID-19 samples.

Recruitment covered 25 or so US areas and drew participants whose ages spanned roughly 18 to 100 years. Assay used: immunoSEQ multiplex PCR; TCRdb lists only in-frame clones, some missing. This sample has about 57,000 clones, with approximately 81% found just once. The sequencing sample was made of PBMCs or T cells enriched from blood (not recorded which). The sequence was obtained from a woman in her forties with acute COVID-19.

The CDR3 DNA reads as TGTGCCAGCAGCCAAGCGACTAGCGGGGAGACCCAGTACTTC. As protein: CASSQATSGETQYF. This rearrangement joins TRBV4-2 to TRBJ2-5, with 10 nucleotides matching TRBD2. CDR1 LGHNA and CDR2 YNFKEQ come from the germline V gene. Trimming removed 1 base from V and 5 bases from J; junction bases left unmatched: 1. The CDR3 is 14 residues long.